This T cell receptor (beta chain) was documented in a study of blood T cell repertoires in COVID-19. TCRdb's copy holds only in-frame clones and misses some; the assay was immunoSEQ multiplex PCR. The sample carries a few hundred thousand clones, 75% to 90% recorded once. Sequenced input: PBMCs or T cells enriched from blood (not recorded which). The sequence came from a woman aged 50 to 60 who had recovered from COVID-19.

The CDR3 bases are TGTGCCAGTAGTCCCGATAGGCGGGTGGGGAATGAAAAACTGTTTTTT. Residues: CASSPDRRVGNEKLFF. The chain uses TRBV19 and TRBJ1-4; D is uncertain. The V gene lost 5 bases and the J gene lost 5 bases, with 18 bases spanning the gap. The CDR3 length is 16 residues. Germline CDR1 and CDR2: LNHDA and SQIVND (reference sequence).